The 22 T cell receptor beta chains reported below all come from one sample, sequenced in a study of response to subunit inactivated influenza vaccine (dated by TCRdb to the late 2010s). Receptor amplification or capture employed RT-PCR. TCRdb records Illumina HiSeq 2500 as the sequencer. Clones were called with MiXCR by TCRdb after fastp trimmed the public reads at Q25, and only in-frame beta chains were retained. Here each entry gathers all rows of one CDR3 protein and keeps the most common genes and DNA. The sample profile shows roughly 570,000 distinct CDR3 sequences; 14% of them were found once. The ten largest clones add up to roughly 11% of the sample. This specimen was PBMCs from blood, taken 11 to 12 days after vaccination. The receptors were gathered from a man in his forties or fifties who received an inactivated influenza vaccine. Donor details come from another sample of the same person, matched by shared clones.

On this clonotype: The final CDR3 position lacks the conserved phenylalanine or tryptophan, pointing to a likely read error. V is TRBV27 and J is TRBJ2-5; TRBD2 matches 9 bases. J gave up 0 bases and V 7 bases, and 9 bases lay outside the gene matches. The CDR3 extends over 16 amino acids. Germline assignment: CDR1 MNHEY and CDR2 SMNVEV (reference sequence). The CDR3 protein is CASTTRIAGDQETQYL. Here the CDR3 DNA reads TGTGCCAGCACCACCCGGATAGCGGGGGACCAAGAGACCCAGTACCTC.

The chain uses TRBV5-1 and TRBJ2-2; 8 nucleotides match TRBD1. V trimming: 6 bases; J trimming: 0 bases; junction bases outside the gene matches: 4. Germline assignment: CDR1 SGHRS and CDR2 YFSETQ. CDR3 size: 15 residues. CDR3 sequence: CASMPQGANTGELFF. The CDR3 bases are TGCGCCAGCATGCCACAGGGGGCGAACACCGGGGAGCTGTTTTTT. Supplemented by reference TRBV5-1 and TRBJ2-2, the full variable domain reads KAGVTQTPRYLIKTRGQQVTLSCSPISGHRSVSWYQQTPGQGLQFLFEYFSETQRNKGNFPGRFSGRQFSNSRSEMNVSTLELGDSALYLCASMPQGANTGELFFGEGSRLTVL.

CDR3 coding DNA: TGTGCCAGCAGCCATGACGGCGTTAACACCGGGGAGCTGTTTTTT. It yields the protein CASSHDGVNTGELFF. The V and J genes are TRBV7-2 and TRBJ2-2; the D is unclear. The germline gives CDR1 SGHTA, CDR2 FQGNSA. With 5 bases removed from V and 2 bases from J, the gap between germline ends came to 12 bases. The length of the CDR3 is 15 residues. Drawing the rest from reference TRBV7-2 and TRBJ2-2, the complete variable domain is GAGVSQSPSNKVTEKGKDVELRCDPISGHTALYWYRQSLGQGLEFLIYFQGNSAPDKSGLPSDRFSAERTGGSVSTLTIQRTQQEDSAVYLCASSHDGVNTGELFFGEGSRLTVL.

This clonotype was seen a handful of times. The CDR3 loop is CASSQEGSVAYNEQFF. The CDR3 coding sequence is TGTGCCAGCAGCCAAGAAGGTAGCGTGGCCTACAATGAGCAGTTCTTC. The rearrangement joins TRBV4-2 to TRBJ2-1; weak D call: TRBD2 (5 bases). Germline assignment: CDR1 LGHNA and CDR2 YNFKEQ. The V and J ends lost 0 bases and 2 bases respectively, with 11 bases between them. CDR3 length: 16 amino acids.

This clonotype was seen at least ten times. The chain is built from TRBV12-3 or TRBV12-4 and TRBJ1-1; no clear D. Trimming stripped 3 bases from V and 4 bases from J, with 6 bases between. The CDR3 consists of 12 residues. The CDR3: CASSFWGTEAFF. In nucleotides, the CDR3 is TGTGCCAGCAGTTTTTGGGGCACTGAAGCTTTCTTT.

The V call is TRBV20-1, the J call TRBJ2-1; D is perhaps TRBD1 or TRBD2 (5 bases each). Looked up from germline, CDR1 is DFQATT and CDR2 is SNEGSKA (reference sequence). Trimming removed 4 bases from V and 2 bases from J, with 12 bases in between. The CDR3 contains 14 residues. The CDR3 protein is CSATRDPPYNEQFF. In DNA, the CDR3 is TGCAGTGCTACCCGGGACCCGCCCTACAATGAGCAGTTCTTC.

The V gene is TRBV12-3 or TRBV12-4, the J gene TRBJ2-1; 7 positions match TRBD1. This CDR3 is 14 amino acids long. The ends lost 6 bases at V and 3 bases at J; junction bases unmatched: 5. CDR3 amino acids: CASRGGQNYNEQFF. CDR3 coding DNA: TGTGCCAGCAGAGGGGGACAGAACTACAATGAGCAGTTCTTC.

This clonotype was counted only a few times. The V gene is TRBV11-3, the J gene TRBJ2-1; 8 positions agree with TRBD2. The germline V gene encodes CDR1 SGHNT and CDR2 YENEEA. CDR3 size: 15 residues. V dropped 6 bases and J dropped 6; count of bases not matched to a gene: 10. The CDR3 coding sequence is TGTGCCAGCAGTTCCTCCGGGACTAGGTTCAATGAGCAGTTCTTC. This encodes CASSSSGTRFNEQFF.

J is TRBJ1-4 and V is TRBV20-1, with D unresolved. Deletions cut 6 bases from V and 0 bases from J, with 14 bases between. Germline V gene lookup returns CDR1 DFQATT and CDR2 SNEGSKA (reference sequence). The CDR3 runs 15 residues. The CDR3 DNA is TGCAGTGCCCAGCGGACGGTAGCAACTAATGAAAAACTGTTTTTT. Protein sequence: CSAQRTVATNEKLFF.

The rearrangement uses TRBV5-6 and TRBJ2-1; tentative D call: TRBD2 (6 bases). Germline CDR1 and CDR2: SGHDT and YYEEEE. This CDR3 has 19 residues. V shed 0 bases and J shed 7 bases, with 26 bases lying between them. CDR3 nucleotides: TGTGCCAGCAGCTTGGCCGGTTTTTCTGGCGGACGTCGGGAGAATGAGCAGTTCTTC. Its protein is CASSLAGFSGGRRENEQFF.

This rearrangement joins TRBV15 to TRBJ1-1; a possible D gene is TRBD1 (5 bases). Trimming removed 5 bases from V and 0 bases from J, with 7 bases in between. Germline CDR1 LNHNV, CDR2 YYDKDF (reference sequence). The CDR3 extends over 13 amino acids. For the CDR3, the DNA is TGTGCCACCAGCGGGGCGGTGAACACTGAAGCTTTCTTT. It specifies CATSGAVNTEAFF.

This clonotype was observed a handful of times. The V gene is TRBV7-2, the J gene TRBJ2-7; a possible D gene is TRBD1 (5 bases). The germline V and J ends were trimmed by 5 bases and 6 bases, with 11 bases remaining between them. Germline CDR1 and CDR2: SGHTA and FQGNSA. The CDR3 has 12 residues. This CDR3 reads CASSPPGIEQYF. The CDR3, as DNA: TGTGCCAGCAGCCCCCCAGGGATCGAGCAGTACTTC.

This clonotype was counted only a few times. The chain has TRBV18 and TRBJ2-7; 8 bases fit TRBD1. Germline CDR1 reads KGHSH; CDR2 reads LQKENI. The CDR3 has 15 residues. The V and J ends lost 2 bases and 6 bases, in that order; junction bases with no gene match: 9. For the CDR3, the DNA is TGTGCCAGCTCACCAAATCCATCGGGGACAGGCGAGCAGTACTTC. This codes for CASSPNPSGTGEQYF.

The CDR3 region is CASSPGNPFFFEQYF. CDR3 DNA sequence: TGTGCCAGCTCACCCGGAAACCCCTTTTTTTTCGAGCAGTACTTC. This chain connects TRBV18 to TRBJ2-7; D is ambiguous. CDR1 is KGHSH and CDR2 is LQKENI in the germline V gene. This CDR3 is built from 15 residues. Trimming left V 3 bases short and J 6 bases short, with 18 bases between.

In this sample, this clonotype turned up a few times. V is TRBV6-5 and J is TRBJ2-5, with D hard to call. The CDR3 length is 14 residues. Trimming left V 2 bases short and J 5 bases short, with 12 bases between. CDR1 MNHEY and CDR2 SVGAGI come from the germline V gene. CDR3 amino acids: CASSYGYRVETQYF. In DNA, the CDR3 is TGTGCCAGCAGTTACGGCTACCGGGTGGAGACCCAGTACTTC.

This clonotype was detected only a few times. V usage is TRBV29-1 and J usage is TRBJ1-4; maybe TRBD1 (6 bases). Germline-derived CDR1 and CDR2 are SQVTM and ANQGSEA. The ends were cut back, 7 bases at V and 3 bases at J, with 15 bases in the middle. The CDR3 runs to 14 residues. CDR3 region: CSGDHRDANEKLFF. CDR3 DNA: TGCAGCGGTGACCACAGGGATGCTAATGAAAAACTGTTTTTT. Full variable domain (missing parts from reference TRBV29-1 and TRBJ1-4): SAVISQKPSRDICQRGTSLTIQCQVDSQVTMMFWYRQQPGQSLTLIATANQGSEATYESGFVIDKFPISRPNLTFSTLTVSNMSPEDSSIYLCSGDHRDANEKLFFGSGTQLSVL.

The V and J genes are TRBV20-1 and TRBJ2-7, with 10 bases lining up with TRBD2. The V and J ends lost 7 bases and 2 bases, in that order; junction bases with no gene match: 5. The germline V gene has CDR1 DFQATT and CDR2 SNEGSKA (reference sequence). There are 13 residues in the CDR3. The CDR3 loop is CSVYSGRAYEQYF. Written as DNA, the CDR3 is TGCAGTGTTTACAGCGGGAGGGCCTACGAGCAGTACTTC.

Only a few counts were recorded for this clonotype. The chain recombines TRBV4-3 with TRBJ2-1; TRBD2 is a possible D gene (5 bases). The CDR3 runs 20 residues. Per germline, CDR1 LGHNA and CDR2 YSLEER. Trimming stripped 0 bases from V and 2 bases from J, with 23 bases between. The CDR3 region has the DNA TGCGCCAGCAGCCAAGATAAAATAGGGAAGCGAGGGAAACCCTACAATGAGCAGTTCTTC. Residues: CASSQDKIGKRGKPYNEQFF.

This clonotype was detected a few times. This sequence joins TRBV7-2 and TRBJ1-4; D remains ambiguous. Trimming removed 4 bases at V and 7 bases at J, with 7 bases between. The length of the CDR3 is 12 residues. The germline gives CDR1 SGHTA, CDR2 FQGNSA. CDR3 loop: CASSSQFEKLFF. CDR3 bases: TGTGCCAGCAGCTCCCAATTTGAAAAACTGTTTTTT. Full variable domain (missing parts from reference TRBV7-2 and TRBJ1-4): GAGVSQSPSNKVTEKGKDVELRCDPISGHTALYWYRQSLGQGLEFLIYFQGNSAPDKSGLPSDRFSAERTGGSVSTLTIQRTQQEDSAVYLCASSSQFEKLFFGSGTQLSVL.

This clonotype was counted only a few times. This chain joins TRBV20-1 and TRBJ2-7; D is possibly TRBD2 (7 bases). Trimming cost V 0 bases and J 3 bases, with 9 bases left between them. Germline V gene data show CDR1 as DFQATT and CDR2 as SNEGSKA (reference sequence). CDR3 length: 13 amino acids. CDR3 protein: CSAREGGDYEQYF. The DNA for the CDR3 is TGCAGTGCTAGAGAAGGGGGGGACTACGAGCAGTACTTC.

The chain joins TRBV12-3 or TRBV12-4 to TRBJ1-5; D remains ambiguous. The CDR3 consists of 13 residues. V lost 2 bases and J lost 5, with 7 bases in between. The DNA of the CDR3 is TGTGCCAGCAGTTTAAATCCCGATCAGCCCCAGCATTTT. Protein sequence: CASSLNPDQPQHF.

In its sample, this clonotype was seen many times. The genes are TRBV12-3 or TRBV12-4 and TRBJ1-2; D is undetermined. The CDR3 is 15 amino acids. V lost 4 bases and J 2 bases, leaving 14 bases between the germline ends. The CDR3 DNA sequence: TGTGCCAGCAGTTGGGAGGGAAACGGAAACTATGGCTACACCTTC. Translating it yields CASSWEGNGNYGYTF.